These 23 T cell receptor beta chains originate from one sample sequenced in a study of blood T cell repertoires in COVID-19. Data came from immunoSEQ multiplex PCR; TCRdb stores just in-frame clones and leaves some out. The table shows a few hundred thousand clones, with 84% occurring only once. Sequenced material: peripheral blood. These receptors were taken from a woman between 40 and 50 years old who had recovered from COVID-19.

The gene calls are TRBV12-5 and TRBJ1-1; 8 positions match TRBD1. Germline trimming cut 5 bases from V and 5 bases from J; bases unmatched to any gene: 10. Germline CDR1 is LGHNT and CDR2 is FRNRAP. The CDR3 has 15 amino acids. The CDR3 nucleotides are TGTGCTAGTGGTCCCTCGGACAGGGTGGGTACTGAAGCTTTCTTT. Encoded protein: CASGPSDRVGTEAFF.

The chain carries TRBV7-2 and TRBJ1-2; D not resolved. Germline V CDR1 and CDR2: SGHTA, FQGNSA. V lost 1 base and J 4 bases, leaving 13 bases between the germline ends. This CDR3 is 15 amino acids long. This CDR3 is CASSLGRVSSYGYTF. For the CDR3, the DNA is TGTGCCAGCAGCTTAGGGAGGGTATCCAGCTATGGCTACACCTTC. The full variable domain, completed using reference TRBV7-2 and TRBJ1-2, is GAGVSQSPSNKVTEKGKDVELRCDPISGHTALYWYRQSLGQGLEFLIYFQGNSAPDKSGLPSDRFSAERTGGSVSTLTIQRTQQEDSAVYLCASSLGRVSSYGYTFGSGTRLTVV.

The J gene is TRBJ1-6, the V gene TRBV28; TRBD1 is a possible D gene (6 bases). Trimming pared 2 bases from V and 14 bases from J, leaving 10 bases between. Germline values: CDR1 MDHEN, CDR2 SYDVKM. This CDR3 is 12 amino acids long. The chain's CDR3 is CASSLNRVTLHF. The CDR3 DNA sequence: TGTGCCAGCAGTTTAAACAGGGTTACCCTCCACTTT.

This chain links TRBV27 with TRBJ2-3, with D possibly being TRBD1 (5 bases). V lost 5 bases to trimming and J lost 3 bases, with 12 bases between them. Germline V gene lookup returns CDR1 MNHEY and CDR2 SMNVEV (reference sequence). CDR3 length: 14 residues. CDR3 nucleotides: TGTGCCAGCAGTCAGCAGACAGCTACAGATACGCAGTATTTT. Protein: CASSQQTATDTQYF.

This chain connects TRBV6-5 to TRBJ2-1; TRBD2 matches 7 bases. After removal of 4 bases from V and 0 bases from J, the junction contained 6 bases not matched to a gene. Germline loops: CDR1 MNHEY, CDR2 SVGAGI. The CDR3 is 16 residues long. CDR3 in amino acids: CASSLRGLSSYNEQFF. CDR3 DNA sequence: TGTGCCAGCAGTTTGAGGGGACTAAGCTCCTACAATGAGCAGTTCTTC.

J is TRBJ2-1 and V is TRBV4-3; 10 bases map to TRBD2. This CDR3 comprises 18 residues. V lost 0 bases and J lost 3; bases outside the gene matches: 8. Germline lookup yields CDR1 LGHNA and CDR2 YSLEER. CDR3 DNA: TGCGCCAGCAGCCAAGATCTCGGAATAGCGGGGGGCTACAATGAGCAGTTCTTC. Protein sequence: CASSQDLGIAGGYNEQFF.

DNA of the CDR3: TGTGCCATCAGTGGGGGACACCGGGACAGGGGGCTTTCGGATGAGCAGTTCTTC. As protein: CAISGGHRDRGLSDEQFF. V gene TRBV10-3 combines with J gene TRBJ2-1; 12 bases align to TRBD1. Looked up from germline, CDR1 is ENHRY and CDR2 is SYGVKD. The CDR3 runs 18 residues. V trimming: 4 bases; J trimming: 8 bases; junction bases outside the gene matches: 15.

The CDR3 sequence is CASSLAGGQNQPQHF. The DNA for the CDR3 is TGTGCCAGCAGCTTAGCCGGCGGGCAAAATCAGCCCCAGCATTTT. The chain employs TRBV7-2 and TRBJ1-5; D gene ambiguous. The CDR3 has 15 residues. Trimming removed 0 bases at V and 4 bases at J, with 10 bases between. Germline CDR1 is SGHTA and CDR2 is FQGNSA. Drawing the rest from reference TRBV7-2 and TRBJ1-5, the complete variable domain is GAGVSQSPSNKVTEKGKDVELRCDPISGHTALYWYRQSLGQGLEFLIYFQGNSAPDKSGLPSDRFSAERTGGSVSTLTIQRTQQEDSAVYLCASSLAGGQNQPQHFGDGTRLSIL.

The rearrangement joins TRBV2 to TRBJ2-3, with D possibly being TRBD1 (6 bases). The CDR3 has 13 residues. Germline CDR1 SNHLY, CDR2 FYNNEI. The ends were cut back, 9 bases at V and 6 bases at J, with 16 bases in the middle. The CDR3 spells CASTQGMRDTQYF. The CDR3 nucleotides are TGTGCCAGTACGCAGGGGATGAGGGATACGCAGTATTTT. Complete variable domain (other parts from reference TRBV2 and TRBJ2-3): EPEVTQTPSHQVTQMGQEVILRCVPISNHLYFYWYRQILGQKVEFLVSFYNNEISEKSEIFDDQFSVERPDGSNFTLKIRSTKLEDSAMYFCASTQGMRDTQYFGPGTRLTVL.

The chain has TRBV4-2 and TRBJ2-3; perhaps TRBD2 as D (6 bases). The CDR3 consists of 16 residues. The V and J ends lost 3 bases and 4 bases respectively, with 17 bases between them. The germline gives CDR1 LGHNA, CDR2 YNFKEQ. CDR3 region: CASSHISSRGPDTQYF. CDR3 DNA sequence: TGTGCCAGCAGCCATATTTCCTCGCGGGGCCCAGATACGCAGTATTTT.

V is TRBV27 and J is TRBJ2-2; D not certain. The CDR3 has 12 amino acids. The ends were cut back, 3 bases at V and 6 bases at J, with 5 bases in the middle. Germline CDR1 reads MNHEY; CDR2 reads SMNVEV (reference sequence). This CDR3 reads CASSFRSGELFF. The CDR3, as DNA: TGTGCCAGCAGTTTCCGTTCCGGGGAGCTGTTTTTT.

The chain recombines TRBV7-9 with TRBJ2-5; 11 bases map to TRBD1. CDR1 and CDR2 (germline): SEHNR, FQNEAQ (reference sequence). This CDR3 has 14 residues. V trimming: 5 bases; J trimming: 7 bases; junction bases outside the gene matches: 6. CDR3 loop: CASSPGQGVWTQYF. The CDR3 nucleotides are TGTGCCAGCAGCCCGGGACAGGGGGTATGGACCCAGTACTTC.

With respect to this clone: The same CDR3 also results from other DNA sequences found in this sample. As DNA, the CDR3 is TGTGCCAGCAGTTCGGGTAGCACAGATACGCAGTATTTT. Translation gives CASSSGSTDTQYF. The V gene is TRBV28, the J gene TRBJ2-3; D call uncertain. V shed 4 bases and J shed 0 bases, with 5 bases lying between them. The germline V gene encodes CDR1 MDHEN and CDR2 SYDVKM. The CDR3 covers 13 residues.

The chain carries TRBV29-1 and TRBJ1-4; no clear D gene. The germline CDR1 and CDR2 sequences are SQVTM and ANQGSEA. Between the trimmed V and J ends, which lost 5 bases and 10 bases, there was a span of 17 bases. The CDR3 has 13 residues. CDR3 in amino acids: CSVSGEDLGKLFF. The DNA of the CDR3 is TGCAGCGTTTCTGGGGAGGACCTTGGAAAACTGTTTTTT.

CDR3 sequence reads: CASGWGEADYYNEQFF. CDR3 sequence (DNA): TGCGCCAGCGGGTGGGGGGAAGCAGACTACTACAATGAGCAGTTCTTC. The chain links TRBV5-1 to TRBJ2-1; D might be TRBD2 (6 bases). V lost 7 bases and J lost 3, with 20 bases in between. This CDR3 region has 16 residues. CDR1 SGHRS and CDR2 YFSETQ come from the germline V gene.

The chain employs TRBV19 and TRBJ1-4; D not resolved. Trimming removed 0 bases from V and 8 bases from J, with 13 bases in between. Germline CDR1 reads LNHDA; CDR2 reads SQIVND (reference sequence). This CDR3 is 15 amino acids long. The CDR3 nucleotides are TGTGCCAGTAGTATAGAAGTCAATTCCGGGGAAAAACTGTTTTTT. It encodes CASSIEVNSGEKLFF.

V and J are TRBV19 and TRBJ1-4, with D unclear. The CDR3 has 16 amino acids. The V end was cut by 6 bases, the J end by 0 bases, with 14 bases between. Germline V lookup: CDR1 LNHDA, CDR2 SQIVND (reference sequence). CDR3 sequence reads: CASSTRGGSTNEKLFF. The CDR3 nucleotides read TGTGCCAGTAGCACTCGGGGAGGGTCAACTAATGAAAAACTGTTTTTT.

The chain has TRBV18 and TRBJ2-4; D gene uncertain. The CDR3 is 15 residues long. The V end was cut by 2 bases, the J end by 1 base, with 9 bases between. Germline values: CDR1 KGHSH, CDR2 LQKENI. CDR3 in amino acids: CASSPSTPAKNIQYF. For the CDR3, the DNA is TGTGCCAGCTCACCATCCACACCGGCCAAAAACATTCAGTACTTC.

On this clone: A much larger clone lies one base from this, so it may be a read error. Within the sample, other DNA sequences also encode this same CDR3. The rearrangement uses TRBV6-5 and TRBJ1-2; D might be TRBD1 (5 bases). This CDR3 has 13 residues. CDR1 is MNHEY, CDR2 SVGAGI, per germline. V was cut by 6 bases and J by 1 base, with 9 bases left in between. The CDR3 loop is CASSLDSNYGYTF. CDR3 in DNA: TGTGCCAGCAGCTTAGACAGTAACTATGGCTACACCTTC.

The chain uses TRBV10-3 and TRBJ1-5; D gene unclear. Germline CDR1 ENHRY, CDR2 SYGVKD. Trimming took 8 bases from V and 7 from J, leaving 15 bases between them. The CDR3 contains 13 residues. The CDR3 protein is CAIGESNEQPQHF. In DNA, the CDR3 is TGTGCCATCGGAGAGAGTAATGAACAGCCCCAGCATTTT.

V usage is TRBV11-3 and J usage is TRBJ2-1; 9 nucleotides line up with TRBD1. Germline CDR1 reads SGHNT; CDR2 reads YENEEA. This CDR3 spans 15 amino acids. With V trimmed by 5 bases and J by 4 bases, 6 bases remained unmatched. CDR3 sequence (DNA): TGTGCCAGCAGCAAGGGACAGGGTTGGTACAATGAGCAGTTCTTC. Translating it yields CASSKGQGWYNEQFF.

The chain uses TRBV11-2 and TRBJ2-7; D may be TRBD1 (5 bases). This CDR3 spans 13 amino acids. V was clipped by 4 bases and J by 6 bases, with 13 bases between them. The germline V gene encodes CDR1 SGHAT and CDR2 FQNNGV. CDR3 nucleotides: TGTGCCAGCAGCTCCGGACACGCGATCGAGCAGTACTTC. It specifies CASSSGHAIEQYF. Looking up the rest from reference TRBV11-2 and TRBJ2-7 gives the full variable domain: EAGVAQSPRYKIIEKRQSVAFWCNPISGHATLYWYQQILGQGPKLLIQFQNNGVVDDSQLPKDRFSAERLKGVDSTLKIQPAKLEDSAVYLCASSSGHAIEQYFGPGTRLTVT.

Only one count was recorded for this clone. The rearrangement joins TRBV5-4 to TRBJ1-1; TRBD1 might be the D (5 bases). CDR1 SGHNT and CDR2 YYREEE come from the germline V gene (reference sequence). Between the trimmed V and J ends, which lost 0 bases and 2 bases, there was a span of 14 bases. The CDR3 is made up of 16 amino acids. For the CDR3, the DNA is TGTGCCAGCAGCTTGGGAAGGGGATCAATAAACACTGAAGCTTTCTTT. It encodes CASSLGRGSINTEAFF.